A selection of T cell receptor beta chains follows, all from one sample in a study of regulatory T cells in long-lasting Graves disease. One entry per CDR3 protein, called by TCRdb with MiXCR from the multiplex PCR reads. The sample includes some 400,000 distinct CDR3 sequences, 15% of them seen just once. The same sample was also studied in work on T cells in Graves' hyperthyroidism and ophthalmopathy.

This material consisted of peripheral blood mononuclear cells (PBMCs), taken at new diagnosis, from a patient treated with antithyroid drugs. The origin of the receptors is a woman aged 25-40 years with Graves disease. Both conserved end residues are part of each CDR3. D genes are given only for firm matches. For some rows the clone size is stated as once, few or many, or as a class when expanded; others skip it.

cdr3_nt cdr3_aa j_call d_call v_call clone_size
TGTGCCAGCAGTGGAATGGTTGGCTATGGCTACACCTTC CASSGMVGYGYTF TRBJ1-2 . TRBV2 .
TGTGCCACCAGCGAAGCTCCCACAGATACGCAGTATTTT CATSEAPTDTQYF TRBJ2-3 . TRBV2 many
TGTGCCAGCAGCCTCCCGACTAGCGGGAATTACAATGAGCAGTTCTTC CASSLPTSGNYNEQFF TRBJ2-1 TRBD2 TRBV7-8 .
TGTGCCAGCAGCTTAGAAGGCAGGGAGGTAGCGGGAAGAGGTGAGCAGTTCTTC CASSLEGREVAGRGEQFF TRBJ2-1 TRBD2 TRBV7-6 few
TGTGCCAGCACCTTACTCCAGGGGAATCAGCCCCAGCATTTT CASTLLQGNQPQHF TRBJ1-5 . TRBV7-8 many
TGTGCCAGCAGTCCCCCCCTAGATACGCAGTATTTT CASSPPLDTQYF TRBJ2-3 . TRBV28 many
TGTGCCAGCAGCGACAGCCTTGAAGCTTTCTTT CASSDSLEAFF TRBJ1-1 . TRBV3-1 many
TGTGCCAGCAGCTCAAACCAGGGGGGAGATACGCAGTATTTT CASSSNQGGDTQYF TRBJ2-3 . TRBV7-2 many
TGTGCTAGTCGAACGGACGGGACCGAAAACAATGAGCAGTTCTTC CASRTDGTENNEQFF TRBJ2-1 . TRBV12-5 many
TGCAGCGTTGAATGGGGTCCTATTGAAGCTTTCTTT CSVEWGPIEAFF TRBJ1-1 . TRBV29-1 .
TGTGCCAGCAGCTTAGGAAGGACAGGGGACAATCAGCCCCAGCATTTT CASSLGRTGDNQPQHF TRBJ1-5 TRBD1 TRBV7-2 .
TGTGCCAGCAGCTCCCCGATAGCCCGGAATGAGCAGTTCTTC CASSSPIARNEQFF TRBJ2-1 . TRBV11-2 .
TGTGCCACCTCATACGGGTTCAATCAGCCCCAGCATTTT CATSYGFNQPQHF TRBJ1-5 . TRBV10-3 .
TGTGCCAGCAGTATTGCGGGACTAGCGGGGAGCTCCTACAATGAGCAGTTCTTC CASSIAGLAGSSYNEQFF TRBJ2-1 TRBD2 TRBV6-2/TRBV6-3 many
TGCGCCAGCAGCTTTGGTAGCGGATTCGCCTCTGGGGCCAACGTCCTGACTTTC CASSFGSGFASGANVLTF TRBJ2-6 . TRBV5-1 .
TGCGCCAGCAGCCGGGACAGGGAGGCCTACGAGCAGTACTTC CASSRDREAYEQYF TRBJ2-7 TRBD1 TRBV4-1 many
TGTGCCAGCAGCAAAAGACATACGGAGACCCAGTACTTC CASSKRHTETQYF TRBJ2-5 . TRBV7-3 .
TGTGCCAGCAGGGGGACTCGAAGCTCCTACAATGAGCAGTTCTTC CASRGTRSSYNEQFF TRBJ2-1 . TRBV27 few
TGTGCCAGCAGTTCAGGCGGGAGGGCCTCAGAGACCCAGTACTTC CASSSGGRASETQYF TRBJ2-5 TRBD2 TRBV27 many
TGTGCCAGCAGTTTAACGGGTGAACAGGTGAGGGGTGAAGCTTTCTTT CASSLTGEQVRGEAFF TRBJ1-1 . TRBV27 .
TGTGCCAGCTCTCAAGGACAGGTGGGCACAGATACGCAGTATTTT CASSQGQVGTDTQYF TRBJ2-3 TRBD1 TRBV18 many
TGCGCCAGCAGCCAATACGCGTCGGGATCCTACAATGAGCAGTTCTTC CASSQYASGSYNEQFF TRBJ2-1 . TRBV4-1 many
TGTGCCAGCAGCTTGGATCCTAGCGGGAGTTATGAGCAGTTCTTC CASSLDPSGSYEQFF TRBJ2-1 TRBD2 TRBV5-5 many
TGTGCCAGCAGCACTCCTGGGACAGGGCGAGATACGCAGTATTTT CASSTPGTGRDTQYF TRBJ2-3 TRBD1 TRBV12-3/TRBV12-4 many
TGCGCCAGCAGCTTGGTTCGCAACACCGGGGAGCTGTTTTTT CASSLVRNTGELFF TRBJ2-2 . TRBV5-1 .
TGTGCCAGCGAGCAGGACAGGTACATAGGTGAGCAGTTCTTC CASEQDRYIGEQFF TRBJ2-1 TRBD1 TRBV7-9 many
TGTGCCACCCTGGAAAAAACACCAACTACGAACACCGGGGAGCTGTTTTTT CATLEKTPTTNTGELFF TRBJ2-2 . TRBV3-1 many
TGTGCCAGCAGCTTAGCCGGGACTTTCTACGAGCAGTACTTC CASSLAGTFYEQYF TRBJ2-7 . TRBV7-9 many
TGTGCCAGCTCACCACCGAGGAGAAGGGCGTTGTACAATGAGCAGTTCTTC CASSPPRRRALYNEQFF TRBJ2-1 . TRBV18 many
TGTGCCAGCAGTTTGGTGGGAACTAGTAATGAGCAGTTCTTC CASSLVGTSNEQFF TRBJ2-1 . TRBV27 many
TGTGCCAGCAGGATTACAGGGAGGGTGGCAGATACGCAGTATTTT CASRITGRVADTQYF TRBJ2-3 . TRBV12-3/TRBV12-4 many
TGTGCCAGCTTCCTCCAGCGCGGTAGCTCCTACAATGAGCAGTTCTTC CASFLQRGSSYNEQFF TRBJ2-1 . TRBV18 .
TGTGCCAGCAGACGGACCACTTACGAGCAGTACTTC CASRRTTYEQYF TRBJ2-7 . TRBV13 many
TGTGCCAGCAGTTCACCCTCGGACAGGGATAATGAGCAGTTCTTC CASSSPSDRDNEQFF TRBJ2-1 TRBD1 TRBV28 few
TGTGCCAGCAGCAAGATTGGCTACGAGCAGTACTTC CASSKIGYEQYF TRBJ2-7 . TRBV2 many
TGTGCCAGCAGCTTACAGCGGGCAGAGCAGTTCTTC CASSLQRAEQFF TRBJ2-1 . TRBV5-8 many
TGTGCCAGCAGTGAACTACCGGGACTAGATAATGAGCAGTTCTTC CASSELPGLDNEQFF TRBJ2-1 TRBD2 TRBV6-1 many
TGTGCCAGCAGTGTCCCCGGAGATACGCAGTATTTT CASSVPGDTQYF TRBJ2-3 . TRBV6-1 .
TGTGCCAGCACCGATGGGATAGGAGTCGGGGCCAACGTCCTGACTTTC CASTDGIGVGANVLTF TRBJ2-6 . TRBV6-1 many
TGTGCCAGCAGCCCTTCACCGGGACAGGGGGTGTGGAACACTGAAGCTTTCTTT CASSPSPGQGVWNTEAFF TRBJ1-1 TRBD1 TRBV3-1 .
TGTGCCAGCAGCATGACTAGCGGGAGGAATAGGGGCGAGCAGTACTTC CASSMTSGRNRGEQYF TRBJ2-7 TRBD2 TRBV7-2 many
TGTGCCTGGACTGGGAGCCCTGTGGGTGAAAAACTGTTTTTT CAWTGSPVGEKLFF TRBJ1-4 . TRBV30 many
TGTGCCTGGAGTGTAGCGAGAGGCTCTGGAAACACCATATATTTT CAWSVARGSGNTIYF TRBJ1-3 . TRBV30 .
TGTGCCAGCAGCAGAGAGGGGGGAGGGCAAACAGATACGCAGTATTTT CASSREGGGQTDTQYF TRBJ2-3 . TRBV5-4 few
TGTGCCAGCAGTGATTCAGGGACGGGACAGCCCCAGCATTTT CASSDSGTGQPQHF TRBJ1-5 . TRBV25-1 few